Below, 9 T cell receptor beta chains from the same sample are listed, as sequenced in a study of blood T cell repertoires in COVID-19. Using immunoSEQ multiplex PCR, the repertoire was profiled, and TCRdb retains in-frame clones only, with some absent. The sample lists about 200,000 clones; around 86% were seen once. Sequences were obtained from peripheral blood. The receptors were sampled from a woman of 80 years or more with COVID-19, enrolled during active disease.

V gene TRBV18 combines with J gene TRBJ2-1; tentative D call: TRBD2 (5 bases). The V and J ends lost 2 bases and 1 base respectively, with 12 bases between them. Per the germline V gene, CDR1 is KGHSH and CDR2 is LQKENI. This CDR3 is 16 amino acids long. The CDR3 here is CASSPFSLASYNEQFF. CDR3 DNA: TGTGCCAGCTCACCATTTTCCCTAGCTTCCTACAATGAGCAGTTCTTC.

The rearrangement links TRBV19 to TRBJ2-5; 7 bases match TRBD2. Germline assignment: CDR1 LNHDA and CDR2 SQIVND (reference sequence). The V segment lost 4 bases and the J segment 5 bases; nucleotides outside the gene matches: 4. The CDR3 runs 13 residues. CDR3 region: CASSSGGWETQYF. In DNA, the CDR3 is TGTGCCAGTAGTAGCGGGGGTTGGGAGACCCAGTACTTC.

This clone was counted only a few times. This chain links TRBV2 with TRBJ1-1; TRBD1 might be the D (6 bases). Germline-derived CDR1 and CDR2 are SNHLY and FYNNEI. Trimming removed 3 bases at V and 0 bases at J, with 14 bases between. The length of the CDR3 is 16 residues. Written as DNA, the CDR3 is TGTGCCAGCAGTGATTGGTCAGGGGTCATGAACACTGAAGCTTTCTTT. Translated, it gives CASSDWSGVMNTEAFF.

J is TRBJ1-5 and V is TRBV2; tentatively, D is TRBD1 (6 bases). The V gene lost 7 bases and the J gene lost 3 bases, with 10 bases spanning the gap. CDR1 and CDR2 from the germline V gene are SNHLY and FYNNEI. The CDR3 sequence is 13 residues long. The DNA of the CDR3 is TGTGCCAGCACCCGGGACAACAATCAGCCCCAGCATTTT. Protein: CASTRDNNQPQHF.

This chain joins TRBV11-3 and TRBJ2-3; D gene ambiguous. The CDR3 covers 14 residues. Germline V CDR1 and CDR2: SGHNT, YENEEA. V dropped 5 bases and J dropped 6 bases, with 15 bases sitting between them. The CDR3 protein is CASSPNGAGDTQYF. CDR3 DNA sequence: TGTGCCAGCAGCCCTAACGGAGCCGGGGATACGCAGTATTTT.

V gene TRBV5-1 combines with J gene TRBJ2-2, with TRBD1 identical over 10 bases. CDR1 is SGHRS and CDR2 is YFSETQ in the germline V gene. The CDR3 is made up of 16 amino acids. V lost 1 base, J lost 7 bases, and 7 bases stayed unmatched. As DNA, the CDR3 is TGCGCCAGCAGCTTGTGGGACAGGGGAAGAAACGGGGAGCTGTTTTTT. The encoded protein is CASSLWDRGRNGELFF.

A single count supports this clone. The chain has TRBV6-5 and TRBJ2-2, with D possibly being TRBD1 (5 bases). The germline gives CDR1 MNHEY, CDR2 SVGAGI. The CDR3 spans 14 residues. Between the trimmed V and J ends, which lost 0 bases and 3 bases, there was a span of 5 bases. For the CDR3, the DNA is TGTGCCAGCAGTTACTCAGGGGACACCGGGGAGCTGTTTTTT. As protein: CASSYSGDTGELFF.

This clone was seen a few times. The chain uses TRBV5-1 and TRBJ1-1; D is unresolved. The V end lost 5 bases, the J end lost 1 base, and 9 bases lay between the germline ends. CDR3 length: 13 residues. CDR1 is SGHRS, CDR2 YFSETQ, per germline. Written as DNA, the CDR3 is TGCGCCAGCAGTCCCCGGAGGAACACTGAAGCTTTCTTT. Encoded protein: CASSPRRNTEAFF.

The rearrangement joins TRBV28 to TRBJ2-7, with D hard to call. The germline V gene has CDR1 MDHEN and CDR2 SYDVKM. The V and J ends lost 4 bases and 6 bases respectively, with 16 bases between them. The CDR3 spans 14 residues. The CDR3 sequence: CASSYRGIVREQYF. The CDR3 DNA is TGTGCCAGCAGTTACCGCGGTATAGTCCGCGAGCAGTACTTC.